A selection of T cell receptor beta chains follows, all from one sample in a study of spatial heterogeneity in lung cancer. TCRdb called the 5' RACE reads again in MiXCR, with one record for every CDR3 protein. The sample includes about 50,000 distinct CDR3 sequences, about 7.4% of them seen just once. This sample comprised PBMCs, obtained at follow-up. Every receptor here comes from a female donor with early-stage non-small cell lung cancer. The CDR3 runs from the conserved cysteine through the conserved F or W.

cdr3_aa | v_call | cdr3_length
CASSFRAAGANVLTF | TRBV4-1 | 15
CASSSLRGVAEQYF | TRBV7-9 | 14
CASSYSWVSDTQYF | TRBV6-6 | 14
CASALGPYNEQFF | TRBV12-5 | 13
CASRNTGRNQPQHF | TRBV6-5 | 14
CASSSSRIGEKLFF | TRBV12-3/TRBV12-4 | 14
CASSSLKDREGQPQHF | TRBV7-9 | 16
CASSLGAATGELFF | TRBV12-3/TRBV12-4 | 14
CASSYSRMYSNQPQHF | TRBV6-5 | 16
CASRKDRGKNSPLHF | TRBV5-4 | 15
CSASRDLSNTEAFF | TRBV20-1 | 14
CASSRLSGGEQYF | TRBV11-3 | 13
CASRSTDRGGGYTF | TRBV6-2/TRBV6-3 | 14
CASSYEGRRYTF | TRBV6-2/TRBV6-3 | 12
CSARQGAFEKLFF | TRBV20-1 | 13
CASSFQGAQETQYF | TRBV7-7 | 14
CASRNPSTDTQYF | TRBV12-3/TRBV12-4 | 13
CASRKPDSSYEQYF | TRBV5-1 | 14
CASSFRLAGAQETQYF | TRBV7-2 | 16
CASSADRGRSYEQYF | TRBV12-3/TRBV12-4 | 15
CASSLGALVNTGELFF | TRBV12-3/TRBV12-4 | 16
CATSDWDHDQPQHF | TRBV24-1 | 14
CASSLEGLGAEAFF | TRBV5-1 | 14
CSVEGGPTNTGEAFF | TRBV29-1 | 15
CAISKGRDQYF | TRBV10-3 | 11
CASSPGHSGNTIYF | TRBV6-6 | 14